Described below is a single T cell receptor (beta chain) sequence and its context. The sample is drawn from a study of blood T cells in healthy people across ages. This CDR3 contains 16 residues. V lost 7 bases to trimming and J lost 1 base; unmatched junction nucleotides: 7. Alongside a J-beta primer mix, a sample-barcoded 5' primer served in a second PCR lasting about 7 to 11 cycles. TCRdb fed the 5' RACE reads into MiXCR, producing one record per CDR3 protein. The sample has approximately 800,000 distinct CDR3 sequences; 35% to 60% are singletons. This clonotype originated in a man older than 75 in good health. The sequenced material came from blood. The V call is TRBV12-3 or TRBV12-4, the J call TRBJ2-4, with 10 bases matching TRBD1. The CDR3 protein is CASKRDRGEAKNIQYF. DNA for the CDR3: TGTGCCAGCAAACGGGACAGGGGAGAGGCCAAAAACATTCAGTACTTC.